A selection of T cell receptor delta chains follows, all from one sample in a study of gamma-delta T cells after stem cell transplantation. TCRdb fed the RT-PCR reads into CATT to redo clone calling. This table holds roughly 15,000 delta-chain clones, about 34% found once. The source material was gamma-delta T cells. All receptors come from a human donor. It is not recorded whose cells these are; they may come from a transplant donor. Both conserved end residues are part of each CDR3. Each record gives: J gene, clone size, D gene, CDR3 length, V gene, CDR3 protein. D genes are given only for firm matches. Some rows have no size entry. The others give once, few or many, or a class for an expanded clone.

>TRDJ1|few|TRDD3|18|TRDV1
CALGEFTWGILYADKLIF
>TRDJ1|few|TRDD3|19|TRDV1
CALGETSAGDKGGTDKLIF
>TRDJ1|-|TRDD3|15|TRDV1
CALGVSTGGPDKLIF
>TRDJ1|few|TRDD3|23|TRDV1
CALGELLLGRPLGLGDTETKLIF
>TRDJ1|few|-|18|TRAV29/DV5
CAARVGGAPIDSRDKLIF
>TRDJ1|medium-sized|TRDD3|16|TRDV2
CACVGRGWGYTDKLIF
>TRDJ1|few|TRDD3|22|TRDV1
CALGELPPLPYWGIKTTDKLIF
>TRDJ1|few|TRDD3|19|TRDV1
CALGERLGDTKSCTDKLIF
>TRDJ1|few|-|16|TRDV3
CASSGPRGGYGDKLIF
>TRDJ1|-|TRDD3|22|TRDV2
CACDTDYSLRTGGYLYTDKLIF
>TRDJ1|-|TRDD3|19|TRDV3
CAFVTCSCTGGQYTDKLIF
>TRDJ2|-|TRDD3|17|TRDV2
CACDKILGDTFTAQLFF
>TRDJ2|-|TRDD3|20|TRAV29/DV5
CAASAQSQLGEPRLTAQLFF
>TRDJ1|few|TRDD3|19|TRDV3
CAFRGRTGGYCGRTDKLIF
>TRDJ3|-|TRDD3|19|TRDV2
CACDALGDSSSWDTRQMFF
>TRDJ1|few|TRDD3|16|TRDV2
CACDTVGLGDRNKLIF
>TRDJ1|medium-sized|-|15|TRDV1
CALGDIILIGDKLIF